These 10 T cell receptor beta chains were sequenced from one sample in a study of T cells in Graves' hyperthyroidism and ophthalmopathy. RNA transcripts provided the source from which TCR beta CDR3 regions were amplified. An initial round of RT-PCR targeting the TCR CDR3 relied on the HTBI primer set. TCRdb independently ran MiXCR on the multiplex PCR reads; one entry per CDR3 protein. In the table there are about 330,000 distinct CDR3 sequences, 12% to 15% of which are singletons. Source material: blood. The receptors here all came from a woman between 40 and 55 years old with Graves' ophthalmopathy.

This clonotype was counted at least ten times. The chain is built from TRBV29-1 and TRBJ1-1, with D unresolved. V dropped 3 bases and J dropped 1 base, with 12 bases sitting between them. CDR1 is SQVTM and CDR2 is ANQGSEA in the germline V gene. The CDR3 covers 14 residues. The chain's CDR3 is CSVEGRVGNTEAFF. The DNA for the CDR3 is TGCAGCGTTGAGGGAAGAGTGGGGAACACTGAAGCTTTCTTT.

There are many counts of this clonotype. At one boundary the junction diverges from the germline segment, which might be a read error. The V gene is TRBV2, the J gene TRBJ1-4; D gene uncertain. This CDR3 comprises 19 residues. The germline V gene encodes CDR1 SNHLY and CDR2 FYNNEI. CDR3 bases: TGTGCCAGCAGCGAAGAACCGGCCGGCCGCAATCACCCTAATGAAAAACTGTTTTTT. Translated, it gives CASSEEPAGRNHPNEKLFF.

CDR3 DNA: TGTGCCAGCTTGACGGGGGGCGGCGGCTACACCTTC. Its protein is CASLTGGGGYTF. The chain uses TRBV28 and TRBJ1-2; the D gene is possibly TRBD1 (6 bases). This CDR3 comprises 12 residues. CDR1 is MDHEN, CDR2 SYDVKM, per germline. Trimming stripped 8 bases from V and 8 bases from J, with 15 bases between.

This clonotype was counted at least ten times. The gene calls are TRBV20-1 and TRBJ1-1; no definite D call. Trimming shortened V by 0 bases and J by 3 bases, and 17 bases separated the two germline ends. Germline V gene data show CDR1 as DFQATT and CDR2 as SNEGSKA (reference sequence). The CDR3 contains 16 residues. Written as DNA, the CDR3 is TGCAGTGCTAGAGATTTAAAAGGCACCTGGGACACTGAAGCTTTCTTT. It yields the protein CSARDLKGTWDTEAFF.

This clonotype was counted a few times. The chain couples TRBV20-1 to TRBJ2-7; D tentatively reads TRBD1 or TRBD2 (7 bases each). V was pared by 6 bases and J by 5 bases, with 14 bases between. The CDR3 is 12 residues long. Germline values: CDR1 DFQATT, CDR2 SNEGSKA (reference sequence). CDR3 DNA: TGCAGTGCAGACAGGGACTACCACGAGCAGTACTTC. Protein sequence: CSADRDYHEQYF.

The sample holds many counts of this clonotype. The gene calls are TRBV10-3 and TRBJ1-2; no definite D call. CDR1 is ENHRY, CDR2 SYGVKD, per germline. V gave up 5 bases and J gave up 8 bases, with 12 bases separating them. The CDR3 length is 12 residues. CDR3 sequence (DNA): TGTGCCATCAGTCGGGCAGCTGGGGGCTACACCTTC. It encodes CAISRAAGGYTF.

This clonotype was observed at least ten times. This chain connects TRBV20-1 to TRBJ1-2; D is perhaps TRBD1 (6 bases). Germline lookup yields CDR1 DFQATT and CDR2 SNEGSKA (reference sequence). Trimming shortened V by 4 bases and J by 3 bases, and 9 bases separated the two germline ends. The CDR3 is 12 residues long. CDR3 protein: CSATDSDYGYTF. Here the CDR3 DNA reads TGCAGTGCTACGGACAGCGACTATGGCTACACCTTC.

The chain employs TRBV7-9 and TRBJ2-2, with 7 nucleotides matching TRBD1. V dropped 4 bases and J dropped 5; count of bases not matched to a gene: 4. The CDR3 is 14 residues long. CDR1 and CDR2 (germline): SEHNR, FQNEAQ (reference sequence). CDR3 residues: CASSSDRTTGELFF. The CDR3 nucleotides are TGTGCCAGCAGCTCGGACAGGACTACCGGGGAGCTGTTTTTT. Together with reference TRBV7-9 and TRBJ2-2, the CDR3 gives the full variable domain: DTGVSQNPRHKITKRGQNVTFRCDPISEHNRLYWYRQTLGQGPEFLTYFQNEAQLEKSRLLSDRFSAERPKGSFSTLEIQRTEQGDSAMYLCASSSDRTTGELFFGEGSRLTVL.

This clonotype was counted ten times or more. V and J are TRBV11-2 and TRBJ2-5; 9 nucleotides match TRBD1. The V gene end was trimmed by 1 base and the J gene end by 5 bases; junction bases not matched to a gene: 8. The V gene's germline CDR1 is SGHAT and CDR2 FQNNGV. This CDR3 is built from 16 residues. In DNA form, the CDR3 reads TGTGCCAGCAGCTTAGCGGCCACAGGGGGCTGGGAGACCCAGTACTTC. As protein: CASSLAATGGWETQYF.

The V gene is TRBV18, the J gene TRBJ2-2; D is uncertain. Germline V gives CDR1 KGHSH, CDR2 LQKENI. V lost 1 base, J lost 3 bases, and 9 bases lay in between. The CDR3 covers 15 residues. The chain's CDR3 is CASSPRGFDTGELFF. In DNA, the CDR3 is TGTGCCAGCTCACCACGGGGATTTGACACCGGGGAGCTGTTTTTT.